This T cell receptor (beta chain) was sequenced during a study of early T cells in non-severe SARS-CoV-2 infection. In the study overall: Chains were not paired, and sequencing was done on bulk RNA from unsorted whole blood. The study, taken as a whole, reports: Matching results from VDJdb favored anti-spike CD8 responses, leaving private and CD4 specificities undetected.

Trimming removed 2 bases from V and 6 bases from J, with 11 bases in between. This CDR3 comprises 14 residues. This clonotype was recorded a few times. Its antigen is unidentified. TCRdb re-derived calls from the 5' RACE reads in MiXCR, one entry per CDR3 protein. The repertoire holds about 59,000 distinct CDR3 sequences, about 13% seen once, with about 9.3% in the top ten. V is TRBV12-3 or TRBV12-4 and J is TRBJ2-1; D uncertain. This clonotype originated in an adult who was a healthcare worker with PCR-confirmed SARS-CoV-2 infection or an uninfected control (not recorded which). The specimen comprised whole blood, sampled at baseline. In DNA form, the CDR3 reads TGTGCCAGCAGTTTATCCAGGAATGGCAATGAGCAGTTCTTC. Amino acid sequence: CASSLSRNGNEQFF.